Below, 2 T cell receptor beta chains from the same sample are listed, as sequenced in a study of cytomegalovirus exposure and HLA in healthy donors. Vbeta (60) and Jbeta (13) primers were used in the PCR. Profiling relied on immunoSEQ multiplex PCR, and the TCRdb table lists in-frame clones only, not all of them. The sample lists about 120,000 clones; over 60% were seen once. Sequenced: PBMCs. These receptors were obtained from a woman aged 40 to 50 in good health and CMV-seropositive.

The chain links TRBV10-3 to TRBJ1-5, with 9 bases that match TRBD1. Germline assignment: CDR1 ENHRY and CDR2 SYGVKD. Germline trimming cut 5 bases from V and 11 bases from J; bases unmatched to any gene: 10. The CDR3 is made up of 14 amino acids. CDR3 DNA sequence: TGTGCCATCAGTCTGGGACAGGGCGGGAAGGCCCAGCATTTT. Translated, it gives CAISLGQGGKAQHF.

Details on this clone: At one of its ends the junction is not consistent with the germline gene, which may arise from a read error. The V call is TRBV7-7, the J call TRBJ1-1; D is uncertain. Germline assignment: CDR1 SSHAT and CDR2 FNYEAQ (reference sequence). CDR3 length: 13 residues. CDR3 in amino acids: CASSPLGGTEAFF. The CDR3 nucleotides are TGTGCTAGCAGCCCTCTCGGAGGAACTGAAGCTTTCTTT.